Sequencing of this T cell receptor beta chain was carried out in a study of radiotherapy plus CTLA-4 blockade in lung cancer. The data were produced by immunoSEQ multiplex PCR, yet TCRdb's version contains in-frame clones alone and is incomplete. This table has 85,000 to 95,000 clones, about four fifths appearing once. This material consisted of peripheral blood, taken from a patient treated with radiotherapy plus ipilimumab. The clonotype was recovered from a human donor with non-small cell lung cancer that progressed on radiotherapy plus ipilimumab.

The CDR3 loop reads CASSALDRNTDTQYF. CDR3 bases: TGTGCCAGCAGTGCCCTGGACAGGAACACAGATACGCAGTATTTT. The chain has TRBV2 and TRBJ2-3; 7 bases match TRBD1. V shed 4 bases and J 2 bases; nucleotides not matched to a gene: 6. Germline V gene lookup returns CDR1 SNHLY and CDR2 FYNNEI. CDR3 length: 15 residues. The whole variable domain, filled in from reference TRBV2 and TRBJ2-3, reads EPEVTQTPSHQVTQMGQEVILRCVPISNHLYFYWYRQILGQKVEFLVSFYNNEISEKSEIFDDQFSVERPDGSNFTLKIRSTKLEDSAMYFCASSALDRNTDTQYFGPGTRLTVL.